A selection of T cell receptor beta chains follows, all from one sample in a study of shared clonotypes between healthy human individuals. Libraries were prepared by immunoSEQ multiplex PCR; TCRdb keeps only in-frame clonotypes and omits some of them. The table records nearly 1,000,000 clones, approximately 80% of them present only once. The sequenced sample was memory CD4+ T cells sorted from blood. Receptors originate from a man younger than 35 in good health. The CDR3 runs from the conserved cysteine through the conserved F or W. The order of the fields is J gene, clone size, V gene, D gene, CDR3 DNA, CDR3 protein. The D gene is left open where the match is weak. Clone size is not always given. Where it is, it says once, few, many or a class for expanded clones.

J: TRBJ2-3
size: NA
V: TRBV4-1
D: NA
DNA: TGCGCCAGCAGCCAAGGGGGCGCCCCAGATACGCAGTATTTT
CDR3: CASSQGGAPDTQYF

J: TRBJ1-1
size: NA
V: TRBV28
D: NA
DNA: TGTGCCAGCAGTTTGGGGGGCAGCACTGAAGCTTTCTTT
CDR3: CASSLGGSTEAFF

J: TRBJ1-1
size: NA
V: TRBV5-4
D: TRBD1
DNA: TGTGCCAGCAGAAATAAACAGGGGGGGAACACTGAAGCTTTCTTT
CDR3: CASRNKQGGNTEAFF

J: TRBJ2-6
size: once
V: TRBV9
D: NA
DNA: TGTGCCAGCAGCGGCCAGGGACTGAGCTCTGGGGCCAACGTCCTGACTTTC
CDR3: CASSGQGLSSGANVLTF

J: TRBJ1-3
size: NA
V: TRBV2
D: NA
DNA: TGTGCCAGCAGACGTCAGGGGACTGGAAACACCATATATTTT
CDR3: CASRRQGTGNTIYF

J: TRBJ2-2
size: NA
V: TRBV5-8
D: TRBD1
DNA: TGTGCCAGCAGCTCCGACTTATCAGGGGGAAAAAACACCGGGGAGCTGTTTTTT
CDR3: CASSSDLSGGKNTGELFF

J: TRBJ2-2
size: NA
V: TRBV7-2
D: TRBD2
DNA: TGTGCCAGCAGCCCCACTGAGGCGGGAGTGGGCGGGGAGCTGTTTTTT
CDR3: CASSPTEAGVGGELFF

J: TRBJ2-7
size: NA
V: TRBV19
D: TRBD2
DNA: TGTGCCAGTAGTGCTAGCGGGGTAGAGCAGTACTTC
CDR3: CASSASGVEQYF

J: TRBJ1-4
size: NA
V: TRBV10-3
D: NA
DNA: TGTGCCATCAGTACGAATGAAAAACTGTTTTTT
CDR3: CAISTNEKLFF

J: TRBJ1-5
size: NA
V: TRBV13
D: NA
DNA: TGTGCCAGCAGCTCAGGAGGATTCGGTCAGCCCCAGCATTTT
CDR3: CASSSGGFGQPQHF

J: TRBJ2-7
size: NA
V: TRBV6-1
D: NA
DNA: TGTGCCAGCACCCGAAACTCAAACGAGCAGTACTTC
CDR3: CASTRNSNEQYF

J: TRBJ1-1
size: NA
V: TRBV27
D: NA
DNA: TGTGCCAGCAGTTTAGTGGGTAACACTGAAGCTTTCTTT
CDR3: CASSLVGNTEAFF

J: TRBJ2-1
size: NA
V: TRBV7-2
D: NA
DNA: TGTGCCAGCAGCTTAGAGCTAGCCGCCCCGAGGAATGAGCAGTTCTTC
CDR3: CASSLELAAPRNEQFF

J: TRBJ2-7
size: NA
V: TRBV5-5
D: TRBD1
DNA: TGTGCCAGCAGCTTCCGACAGGGGCAATACGAGCAGTACTTC
CDR3: CASSFRQGQYEQYF

J: TRBJ2-2
size: once
V: TRBV5-1
D: NA
DNA: TGCGCCAGCAGCTTGGTGACAGGCTCCACCGGGGAGCTGTTTTTT
CDR3: CASSLVTGSTGELFF

J: TRBJ1-1
size: NA
V: TRBV5-1
D: NA
DNA: TGCGCCAGCAGCTTCGGGGGAGAAGCTTTCTTT
CDR3: CASSFGGEAFF

J: TRBJ2-2
size: NA
V: TRBV4-3
D: NA
DNA: TGCGCCAGCAGCCAAGCTAGCCAACTGAACACCGGGGAGCTGTTTTTT
CDR3: CASSQASQLNTGELFF

J: TRBJ2-5
size: NA
V: TRBV30
D: TRBD2
DNA: TGTGCCTGGAGTAGGGCTAGCGGGTCAGGGCAAGAGACCCAGTACTTC
CDR3: CAWSRASGSGQETQYF

J: TRBJ2-5
size: NA
V: TRBV14
D: TRBD1
DNA: TGTGCCAGCAGCCCCCGACAGGGGAGAGGGGAGACCCAGTACTTC
CDR3: CASSPRQGRGETQYF

J: TRBJ1-1
size: NA
V: TRBV29-1
D: NA
DNA: TGCAGCGGATCCACAGCGGCGAACACTGAAGCTTTCTTT
CDR3: CSGSTAANTEAFF